These 13 T cell receptor beta chains were all obtained from the same sample, sequenced in a study of T cells in women clearing cervical HPV infection. Some clones are missing from TCRdb's copy, which holds only in-frame ones; the method was immunoSEQ multiplex PCR. The repertoire shows about 25,000 clones; the top ten hold 5.4%. The sample was blood buffy coat. The receptor set was obtained from a woman aged 18 to 75 with a cervical HPV16 infection that either progressed to CIN3+ or cleared (not recorded which).

Turning to this clone: The read is 3 residues too short to cover the CDR3 end, so that end is filled in from the germline J gene. The chain combines TRBV6-2 or TRBV6-3 with TRBJ2-1; TRBD1 aligns across 7 bases. Germline CDR1 is MNHEY and CDR2 is SVGEGT. The CDR3 has 14 amino acids. V gave up 9 bases and J gave up 0 bases; unmatched junction bases: 5. CDR3 region: CASSSGGSYNEQFF. CDR3 bases read: TGTGCCAGTTCCTCAGGGGGCTCCTACAATGAG.

Turning to this clone: The read halts 3 residues ahead of the CDR3 end, with the missing end drawn from the germline J gene. The rearrangement joins TRBV30 to TRBJ2-2, with 7 bases lining up with TRBD1. CDR1 and CDR2 from the germline V gene are GTSNPN and SVGIG (reference sequence). The CDR3 totals 15 residues. CDR3 DNA (partial): TGTGCCTGGAGTTTCCCGAGACAGGGCAATTCACCG. Its protein product is CAWSFPRQGNSP. The CDR3 in full is CAWSFPRQGNSPLFF.

With respect to this clone: Sequencing ends 3 residues short of the CDR3 end; the germline J gene provides the rest. The J gene is TRBJ2-7, the V gene TRBV29-1, with TRBD2 identical over 7 bases. From germline, CDR1 is SQVTM and CDR2 ANQGSEA. Trimming cost V 6 bases and J 0 bases; bases outside gene matches: 2. The CDR3 loop spans 12 amino acids. The CDR3 sequence: CSVLAGSYEQYF. The CDR3 DNA, read in part, is TGCAGCGTCTTAGCGGGCTCCTACGAG.

The CDR3 loop is CSAGTGVEQYF. The DNA read from the CDR3 is TGCAGTGCAGGGACAGGGGTCGAG. The V call is TRBV20-1, the J call TRBJ2-7; TRBD1 matches at 10 bases. The read terminates 3 residues before the CDR3 end, so the remaining end is supplied by the germline J gene. Germline trimming cut 6 bases from V and 6 bases from J; bases unmatched to any gene: 2. Germline lookup yields CDR1 DFQATT and CDR2 SNEGSKA (reference sequence). This CDR3 has 11 amino acids.

Concerning this clone: The sequenced fragment ends 3 residues before the CDR3 boundary, so the rest is inferred from the germline J gene. The same CDR3 can be traced to other DNA sequences in this sample. V and J are TRBV11-2 and TRBJ2-7, with D tentatively TRBD1 (5 bases). The germline V gene has CDR1 SGHAT and CDR2 FQNNGV. This CDR3 comprises 14 residues. With 6 bases removed from V and 6 bases from J, the gap between germline ends came to 18 bases. CDR3 DNA (partial): TGTGCCAGCAGTCCAGGGTTGAGGAGTAGCGAG. Translating gives CASSPGLRSSE. The entire CDR3 is CASSPGLRSSEQYF.

Comment on this clone: The read comes to an end 3 residues before the CDR3 does, leaving the germline J gene to fill in the end. J is TRBJ2-3 and V is TRBV2, with a weak D call TRBD2 (6 bases). Looked up from germline, CDR1 is SNHLY and CDR2 is FYNNEI. The CDR3 covers 13 residues. This chain's CDR3 is CASNFNGAGTQYF. CDR3 DNA (partial): TGTGCCAGCAATTTTAACGGCGCGGGGACG. The whole variable domain, filled in from reference TRBV2 and TRBJ2-3, reads EPEVTQTPSHQVTQMGQEVILRCVPISNHLYFYWYRQILGQKVEFLVSFYNNEISEKSEIFDDQFSVERPDGSNFTLKIRSTKLEDSAMYFCASNFNGAGTQYFGPGTRLTVL.

As concerns this clone: The sequenced fragment ends 3 residues before the CDR3 boundary, so the rest is inferred from the germline J gene. The V and J genes are TRBV5-1 and TRBJ2-3; 9 nucleotides agree with TRBD1. Germline V gives CDR1 SGHRS, CDR2 YFSETQ. This CDR3 spans 14 amino acids. V lost 5 bases, J lost 4 bases, and 5 bases stayed unmatched. The CDR3 sequence is CASRGQGESDTQYF. The CDR3 bases that were read are TGCGCCAGCAGGGGACAGGGCGAATCAGATACG. Full variable domain (remainder filled in from reference TRBV5-1 and TRBJ2-3): KAGVTQTPRYLIKTRGQQVTLSCSPISGHRSVSWYQQTPGQGLQFLFEYFSETQRNKGNFPGRFSGRQFSNSRSEMNVSTLELGDSALYLCASRGQGESDTQYFGPGTRLTVL.

To note about this clone: The read halts 3 residues ahead of the CDR3 end, with the missing end drawn from the germline J gene. In the same sample, other DNA sequences code for this CDR3. This chain links TRBV7-3 with TRBJ1-1; D possibly corresponds to TRBD1 (5 bases). V lost 2 bases, J lost 1 base, and 8 bases lay in between. This CDR3 comprises 14 residues. Germline CDR1 and CDR2: SGHTA and FQGTGA. CDR3: CASSLDRWNTEAFF. The DNA read from the CDR3 is TGTGCCAGCAGCTTAGACAGATGGAACACTGAA.

About this clone: With the read ending 3 residues before the CDR3 end, the germline J gene is used to fill in that end. The V gene is TRBV7-2, the J gene TRBJ1-2; no firm D call. The CDR3 contains 14 residues. Germline assignment: CDR1 SGHTA and CDR2 FQGNSA. CDR3 bases read: TGTGCCAGCCTGGGTTCGCGGGAGGGCAATGAC. Protein: CASLGSREGND. Given in full, the CDR3 is CASLGSREGNDYTF.

A remark on this clone: The sequenced fragment ends 3 residues before the CDR3 boundary, so the rest is inferred from the germline J gene. V gene TRBV19 combines with J gene TRBJ2-2; 7 positions match TRBD1. CDR3 length equals 13 residues. CDR1 is LNHDA and CDR2 is SQIVND in the germline V gene (reference sequence). CDR3 sequence reads: CASSGTANEKLFF. Incomplete CDR3 DNA: TGTGCCAGCTCCGGGACAGCTAATGAAAAG.

As concerns this clone: Read data end 3 residues before the CDR3 end; the end is taken from the germline J gene. This chain connects TRBV7-2 to TRBJ2-7; D gene uncertain. This CDR3 contains 15 residues. Germline assignment: CDR1 SGHTA and CDR2 FQGNSA. V shed 5 bases and J shed 3 bases, with 17 bases lying between them. CDR3 DNA, as far as it was read: TGTGCCAGCAGCCCCCCCCCTGCGGCCTACTACGAG. Its protein product is CASSPPPAAYYE. The complete CDR3 protein is CASSPPPAAYYEQYF.

With respect to this clone: Its ends do not fully match the called genes, so a read error is possible. The read terminates 3 residues ahead of where the CDR3 ends, so the germline J gene completes it. The sample holds other DNA sequences that translate to the same CDR3. The chain combines TRBV19 with TRBJ1-3, with 8 nucleotides matching TRBD1. CDR3 size: 16 residues. The germline CDR1 and CDR2 sequences are LNHDA and SQIVND (reference sequence). CDR3 amino acids: CASSPGGSSSGNTIYF. The DNA read from the CDR3 is TGTGCCAGTAGTCCAGGGGGCTCTAGCTCTGGAAACACT.

As regards this clone: The CDR3 goes on 3 residues after the read ends, and that part is filled in from the germline J gene. The chain combines TRBV7-9 with TRBJ1-4, with a tentative D call TRBD1 (6 bases). CDR3 length equals 15 residues. From germline, CDR1 is SEHNR and CDR2 FQNEAQ (reference sequence). The part of the CDR3 DNA that was read is TGTGCCAGCAGCCCAACAGGGTTAGGGGATTCACCA. Translating it yields CASSPTGLGDSP. The whole CDR3 region reads CASSPTGLGDSPLFF.